The clone carrying this TCR beta chain was seen just once. This record comes from a study of blood T cell repertoires in COVID-19. Whole-study context: Both acute and convalescent COVID-19 samples were obtained from the United States, Italy and Spain. The analysed material was cDNA or gDNA that came from T cells, B-cell-depleted T cells, or PBMCs.

Per germline, CDR1 MDHEN and CDR2 SYDVKM. J gave up 7 bases and V 6 bases, and 9 bases lay outside the gene matches. The CDR3 has 15 amino acids. Under the authors' procedure: Amplified reference gene primers provided the basis for estimating nucleated cell counts. Profiled with immunoSEQ multiplex PCR; TCRdb holds only in-frame clones, not every one. The V and J calls and clone size are taken from that table; D and trimming were inferred from the DNA. The sample shows approximately 80,000 clones, under 80% of them seen only once. Material for sequencing was peripheral blood. The V call is TRBV28, the J call TRBJ2-1; 10 nucleotides agree with TRBD2. This sequence was found in a human donor in a cohort sampled during active COVID-19. This chain's CDR3 is CASSYGLADSNEQFF. The CDR3 region has the DNA TGTGCCAGCAGCTACGGACTAGCGGACAGTAATGAGCAGTTCTTC. Full variable domain (outside the CDR3, taken from reference TRBV28 and TRBJ2-1): DVKVTQSSRYLVKRTGEKVFLECVQDMDHENMFWYRQDPGLGLRLIYFSYDVKMKEKGDIPEGYSVSREKKERFSLILESASTNQTSMYLCASSYGLADSNEQFFGPGTRLTVL.